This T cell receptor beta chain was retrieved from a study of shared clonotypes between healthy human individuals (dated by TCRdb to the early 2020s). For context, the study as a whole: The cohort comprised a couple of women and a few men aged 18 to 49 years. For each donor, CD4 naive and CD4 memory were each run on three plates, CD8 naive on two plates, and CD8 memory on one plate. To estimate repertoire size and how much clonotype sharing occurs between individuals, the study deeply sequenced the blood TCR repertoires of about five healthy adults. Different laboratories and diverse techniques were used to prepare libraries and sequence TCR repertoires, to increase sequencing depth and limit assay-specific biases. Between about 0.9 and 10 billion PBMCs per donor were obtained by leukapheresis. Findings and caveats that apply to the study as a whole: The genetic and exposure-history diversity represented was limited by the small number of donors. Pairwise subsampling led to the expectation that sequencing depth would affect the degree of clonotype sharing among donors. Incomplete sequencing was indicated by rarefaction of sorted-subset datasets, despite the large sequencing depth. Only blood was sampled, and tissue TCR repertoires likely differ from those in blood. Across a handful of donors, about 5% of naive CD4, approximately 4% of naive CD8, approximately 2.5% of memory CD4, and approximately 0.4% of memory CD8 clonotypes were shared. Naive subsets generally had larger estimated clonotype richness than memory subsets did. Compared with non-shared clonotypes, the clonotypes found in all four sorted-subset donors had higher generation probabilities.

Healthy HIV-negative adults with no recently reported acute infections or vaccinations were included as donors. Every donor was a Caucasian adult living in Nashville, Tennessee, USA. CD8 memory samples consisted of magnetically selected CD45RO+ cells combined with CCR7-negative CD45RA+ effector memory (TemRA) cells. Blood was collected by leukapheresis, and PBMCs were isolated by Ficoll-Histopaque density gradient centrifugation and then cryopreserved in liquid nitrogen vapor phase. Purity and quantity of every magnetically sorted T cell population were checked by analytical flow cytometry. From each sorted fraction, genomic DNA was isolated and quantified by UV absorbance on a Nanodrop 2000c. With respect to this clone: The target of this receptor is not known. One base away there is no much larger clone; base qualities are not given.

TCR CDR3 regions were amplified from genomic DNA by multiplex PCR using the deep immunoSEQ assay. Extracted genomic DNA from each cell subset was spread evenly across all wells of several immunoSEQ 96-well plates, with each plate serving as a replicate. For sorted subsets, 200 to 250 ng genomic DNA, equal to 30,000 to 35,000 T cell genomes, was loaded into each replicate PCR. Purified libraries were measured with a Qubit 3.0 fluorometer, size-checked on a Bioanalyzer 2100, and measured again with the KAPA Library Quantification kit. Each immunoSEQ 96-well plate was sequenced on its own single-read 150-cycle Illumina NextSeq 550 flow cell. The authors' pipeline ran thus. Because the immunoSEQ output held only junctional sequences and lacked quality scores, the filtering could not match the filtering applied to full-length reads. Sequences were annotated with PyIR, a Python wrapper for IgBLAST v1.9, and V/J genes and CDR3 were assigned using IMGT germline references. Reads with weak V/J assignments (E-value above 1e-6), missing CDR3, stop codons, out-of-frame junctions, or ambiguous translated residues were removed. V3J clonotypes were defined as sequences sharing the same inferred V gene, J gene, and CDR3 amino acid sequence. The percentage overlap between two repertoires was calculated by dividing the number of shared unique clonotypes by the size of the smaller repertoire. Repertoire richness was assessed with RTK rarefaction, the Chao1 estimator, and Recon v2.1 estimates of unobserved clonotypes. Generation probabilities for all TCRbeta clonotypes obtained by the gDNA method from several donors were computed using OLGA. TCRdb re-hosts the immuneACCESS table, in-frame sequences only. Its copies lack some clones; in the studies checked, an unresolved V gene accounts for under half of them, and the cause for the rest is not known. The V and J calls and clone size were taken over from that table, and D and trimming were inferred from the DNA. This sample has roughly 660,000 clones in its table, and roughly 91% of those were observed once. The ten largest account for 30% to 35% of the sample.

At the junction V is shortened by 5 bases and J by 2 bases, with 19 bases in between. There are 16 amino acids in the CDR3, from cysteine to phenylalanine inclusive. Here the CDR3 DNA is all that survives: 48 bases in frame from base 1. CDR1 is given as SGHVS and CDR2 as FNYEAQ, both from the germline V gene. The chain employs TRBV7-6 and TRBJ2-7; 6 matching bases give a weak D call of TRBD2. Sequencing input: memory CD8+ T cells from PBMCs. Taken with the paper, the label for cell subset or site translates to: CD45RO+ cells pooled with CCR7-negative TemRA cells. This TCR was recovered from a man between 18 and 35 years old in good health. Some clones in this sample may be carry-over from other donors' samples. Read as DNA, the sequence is TGTGCCAGCAGCCCCTCGTGGGGGGTGGGGACCTACGAGCAGTACTTC. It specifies CASSPSWGVGTYEQYF.